This TCR beta chain was sequenced during a study of blood T cell repertoires in COVID-19. Background on the study: Italy, Spain and the United States were the sources of the convalescent and acute COVID-19 samples. PBMCs, B-cell-depleted T cells, or T cells provided the cDNA or gDNA that made up the material.

In the source study's methods: Reference gene primer amplification yielded estimated nucleated cell counts. Profiling relied on immunoSEQ multiplex PCR, and the TCRdb table lists in-frame clones only, not all of them. Clonal size and the V and J genes are those of that table, whereas D and trimming came from the DNA. The profile covers around 170,000 clones, with 65% to 90% appearing a single time and around 9% taken by the ten largest. J lost 5 bases, V lost 10 bases, and 13 bases had no gene match. CDR3 size: 14 residues. The germline gives CDR1 SEHNR, CDR2 FQNEAQ (reference sequence). This clone appeared a few times.

The TCR comes from a man between 45 and 60 years old with active or convalescent COVID-19. V is TRBV7-9 and J is TRBJ2-7; 8 bases match TRBD2. The sequenced material came from peripheral blood. CDR3 sequence reads: CATLQAGAGNEQYF. CDR3 in DNA: TGTGCCACCCTACAAGCGGGGGCAGGGAACGAGCAGTACTTC.